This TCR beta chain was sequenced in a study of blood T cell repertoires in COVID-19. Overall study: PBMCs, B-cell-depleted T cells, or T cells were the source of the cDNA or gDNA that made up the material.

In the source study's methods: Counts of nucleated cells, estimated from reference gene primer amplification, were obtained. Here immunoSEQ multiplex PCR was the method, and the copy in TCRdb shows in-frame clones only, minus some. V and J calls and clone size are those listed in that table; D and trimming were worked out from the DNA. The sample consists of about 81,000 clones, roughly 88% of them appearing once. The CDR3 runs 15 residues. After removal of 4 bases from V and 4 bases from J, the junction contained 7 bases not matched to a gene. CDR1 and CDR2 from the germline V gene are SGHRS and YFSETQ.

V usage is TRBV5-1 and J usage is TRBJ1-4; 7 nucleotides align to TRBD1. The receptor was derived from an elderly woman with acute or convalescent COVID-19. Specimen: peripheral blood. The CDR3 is CASSIGQAVNEKLFF. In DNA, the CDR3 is TGCGCCAGCAGCATCGGACAGGCAGTTAATGAAAAACTGTTTTTT.